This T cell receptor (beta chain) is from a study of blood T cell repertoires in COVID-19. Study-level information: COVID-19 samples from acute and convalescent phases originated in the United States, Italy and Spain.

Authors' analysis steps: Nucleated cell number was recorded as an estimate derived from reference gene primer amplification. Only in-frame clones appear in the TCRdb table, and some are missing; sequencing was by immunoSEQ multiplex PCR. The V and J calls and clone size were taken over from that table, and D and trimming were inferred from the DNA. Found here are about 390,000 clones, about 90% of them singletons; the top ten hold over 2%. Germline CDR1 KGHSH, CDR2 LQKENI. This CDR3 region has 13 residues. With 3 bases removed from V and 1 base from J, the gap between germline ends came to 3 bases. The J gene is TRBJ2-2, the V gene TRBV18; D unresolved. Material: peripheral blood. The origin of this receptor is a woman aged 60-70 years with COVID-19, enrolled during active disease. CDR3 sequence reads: CASSPLNTGELFF. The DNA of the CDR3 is TGTGCCAGCTCACCCTTGAACACCGGGGAGCTGTTTTTT.